This T cell receptor (beta chain) derives from a study of control samples from healthy donors and cancer patients. Data came from immunoSEQ multiplex PCR; TCRdb stores just in-frame clones and leaves some out. The data hold 150,000 to 200,000 clones, with roughly 93% observed a single time. CDR3 length: 18 amino acids. Between the trimmed V and J ends, which lost 3 bases and 0 bases, there was a span of 15 bases. CDR1 LNHNV and CDR2 YYDKDF come from the germline V gene (reference sequence). The sequenced sample was blood. The V and J genes are TRBV15 and TRBJ1-6, with D possibly TRBD1 on 5 matching bases. The sequence came from a man aged 18 to 30 in good health. The DNA for the CDR3 is TGTGCCACCAGCAGGGGTGGAGGGACGAGCTCCTATAATTCACCCCTCCACTTT. It yields the protein CATSRGGGTSSYNSPLHF.